These 18 T cell receptor beta chains were sequenced from one sample in a study of shared clonotypes between healthy human individuals. Naive CD8 cells lacked CD45RO, underwent positive selection for CCR7 and left out terminally differentiated effector memory CD45RA+ cells. The data were produced by immunoSEQ multiplex PCR, yet TCRdb's version contains in-frame clones alone and is incomplete. Of around 1,900,000 clones in the sample, just over 90% are singletons; the top ten hold less than 2%. Sequencing was performed on naive CD8+ T cells from PBMCs. Receptors were obtained from a man younger than 35 in good health. Some clones in this sample may be carry-over from other donors' samples.

This clone has a single count. The chain uses TRBV7-9 and TRBJ2-7; 8 bases match TRBD1. The V gene's germline CDR1 is SEHNR and CDR2 FQNEAQ (reference sequence). Trimming cost V 5 bases and J 2 bases; bases outside gene matches: 8. This CDR3 has 15 residues. The DNA of the CDR3 is TGTGCCAGCAGCCCGAAAACAGGGGGGCCCTACGAGCAGTACTTC. It encodes CASSPKTGGPYEQYF.

The genes are TRBV28 and TRBJ1-1, with 7 positions matching TRBD1. Looked up from germline, CDR1 is MDHEN and CDR2 is SYDVKM. The length of the CDR3 is 14 residues. The J segment lost 6 bases and the V segment lost 5 bases, leaving 9 bases of the junction unmatched. The CDR3 protein is CASSPLGGVAEAFF. The CDR3 DNA is TGTGCCAGCAGTCCCTTAGGGGGCGTCGCTGAAGCTTTCTTT.

The rearrangement joins TRBV27 to TRBJ2-5, with 9 bases aligning to TRBD1. V lost 5 bases to trimming and J lost 4 bases; unmatched junction nucleotides: 14. Germline lookup yields CDR1 MNHEY and CDR2 SMNVEV (reference sequence). This CDR3 has 17 residues. The CDR3 here is CASSTLKTGGIGETQYF. The CDR3, as DNA: TGTGCCAGCAGTACTCTAAAGACAGGGGGTATCGGAGAGACCCAGTACTTC.

The chain recombines TRBV16 with TRBJ1-1; D unresolved. Trimming took off 4 bases at V and 4 bases at J, with 13 bases between the two ends. Germline assignment: CDR1 KGHSY and CDR2 FQNENV. This CDR3 region has 14 residues. For the CDR3, the DNA is TGTGCCAGCAGCCTCGTGAGGGTCACCACTGAAGCTTTCTTT. Its translation: CASSLVRVTTEAFF.

As concerns this clone: This specimen includes other DNA sequences encoding the same CDR3. The V call is TRBV9, the J call TRBJ1-5; D not certain. Between the trimmed V and J ends, which lost 0 bases and 1 base, there was a span of 8 bases. This CDR3 has 15 residues. CDR1 and CDR2 (germline): SGDLS, YYNGEE. CDR3 sequence (DNA): TGTGCCAGCAGCGTAGGGTCCGGGAGCAATCAGCCCCAGCATTTT. Its translation is CASSVGSGSNQPQHF. Combining the CDR3 with reference TRBV9 and TRBJ1-5 gives the whole variable domain DSGVTQTPKHLITATGQRVTLRCSPRSGDLSVYWYQQSLDQGLQFLIQYYNGEERAKGNILERFSAQQFPDLHSELNLSSLELGDSALYFCASSVGSGSNQPQHFGDGTRLSIL.

The chain recombines TRBV4-1 with TRBJ2-2; no clear D. The CDR3 runs 13 residues. Between the trimmed V and J ends, which lost 4 bases and 3 bases, there was a span of 6 bases. Per the germline V gene, CDR1 is MGHRA and CDR2 is YSYEKL. The CDR3 bases are TGCGCCAGCAGCCGGGGTGACACCGGGGAGCTGTTTTTT. As protein: CASSRGDTGELFF.

This sequence joins TRBV29-1 and TRBJ1-2; 7 bases align to TRBD1. In germline, CDR1 is SQVTM, CDR2 ANQGSEA. J gave up 8 bases and V 3 bases, and 15 bases lay outside the gene matches. This CDR3 is 15 amino acids long. CDR3: CSVEGPQGEVFGYTF. DNA for the CDR3: TGCAGCGTTGAGGGCCCCCAGGGGGAGGTATTCGGCTACACCTTC.

The gene calls are TRBV27 and TRBJ2-1; TRBD2 matches at 14 bases. The CDR3 contains 15 residues. V shed 7 bases and J 7 bases; nucleotides not matched to a gene: 6. Germline V gene lookup returns CDR1 MNHEY and CDR2 SMNVEV (reference sequence). This CDR3 is CASTRLAGGENEQFF. CDR3 DNA: TGTGCCAGCACCCGACTAGCGGGAGGGGAAAATGAGCAGTTCTTC.

The rearrangement uses TRBV19 and TRBJ2-7; 9 bases are shared with TRBD2. V shed 3 bases and J 9 bases; nucleotides not matched to a gene: 12. The CDR3 contains 15 residues. The germline V gene encodes CDR1 LNHDA and CDR2 SQIVND (reference sequence). Written as DNA, the CDR3 is TGTGCCAGTAGTATCGGTCTAGCGGGGCCTCCGCGGCAGTACTTC. Protein sequence: CASSIGLAGPPRQYF.

This clone is a singleton in its sample. V and J are TRBV5-1 and TRBJ2-7; 14 nucleotides agree with TRBD2. Germline V gives CDR1 SGHRS, CDR2 YFSETQ. The CDR3 runs to 15 residues. V shed 0 bases and J 6 bases; nucleotides not matched to a gene: 2. The CDR3 nucleotides are TGCGCCAGCAGCTTGGGACTAGCGGGAGGGCCCGAGCAGTACTTC. Protein product: CASSLGLAGGPEQYF.

V and J are TRBV7-9 and TRBJ1-4; D is unclear. There are 15 residues in the CDR3. From germline, CDR1 is SEHNR and CDR2 FQNEAQ (reference sequence). The V gene lost 5 bases and the J gene lost 2 bases, with 12 bases spanning the gap. The CDR3: CASSPREDTNEKLFF. The CDR3 DNA sequence: TGTGCCAGCAGCCCGCGGGAGGACACTAATGAAAAACTGTTTTTT.

The chain has TRBV7-9 and TRBJ1-1, with 10 positions matching TRBD1. V gave up 5 bases and J gave up 6 bases; unmatched junction bases: 6. The CDR3 covers 14 residues. Per the germline V gene, CDR1 is SEHNR and CDR2 is FQNEAQ (reference sequence). CDR3 DNA: TGTGCCAGCAGCACGACAGGGGGCATCGCTGAAGCTTTCTTT. Protein: CASSTTGGIAEAFF. The complete variable domain, with remaining parts taken from reference TRBV7-9 and TRBJ1-1, reads DTGVSQNPRHKITKRGQNVTFRCDPISEHNRLYWYRQTLGQGPEFLTYFQNEAQLEKSRLLSDRFSAERPKGSFSTLEIQRTEQGDSAMYLCASSTTGGIAEAFFGQGTRLTVV.

A remark on this clone: This specimen includes other DNA sequences encoding the same CDR3. This chain connects TRBV7-3 to TRBJ2-2, with 7 bases identical to TRBD1. J gave up 1 base and V 4 bases, and 3 bases lay outside the gene matches. The CDR3 length is 15 residues. The germline CDR1 and CDR2 sequences are SGHTA and FQGTGA. CDR3 residues: CASSSRDRNTGELFF. In nucleotides, the CDR3 is TGTGCCAGCAGCTCCAGGGACAGGAACACCGGGGAGCTGTTTTTT.

About this clone itself: The identical CDR3 is also encoded by other nucleotide sequences in the sample. The V and J genes are TRBV4-3 and TRBJ2-7, with D possibly TRBD1 on 5 matching bases. Germline V gene data show CDR1 as LGHNA and CDR2 as YSLEER. V gave up 1 base and J gave up 1 base, with 8 bases separating them. This CDR3 has 14 amino acids. The CDR3 protein is CASSQVSGSYEQYF. The CDR3, as DNA: TGCGCCAGCAGCCAAGTATCAGGGTCCTACGAGCAGTACTTC.

The CDR3 region has the DNA TGCGCCAGCAGCCAGGGCTTTTCTAACTATGGCTACACCTTC. It translates to CASSQGFSNYGYTF. V and J are TRBV5-1 and TRBJ1-2, with a tentative D call TRBD1 (5 bases). Per the germline V gene, CDR1 is SGHRS and CDR2 is YFSETQ. Trimming removed 4 bases from V and 0 bases from J, with 10 bases in between. The CDR3 is made up of 14 amino acids.

The chain combines TRBV5-1 with TRBJ2-1, with D hard to call. This CDR3 region has 12 residues. V shed 2 bases and J shed 6 bases, with 6 bases lying between them. Germline V gives CDR1 SGHRS, CDR2 YFSETQ. In DNA, the CDR3 is TGCGCCAGCAGCTTTATGGGCAATGAGCAGTTCTTC. This codes for CASSFMGNEQFF.

The rearrangement joins TRBV25-1 to TRBJ2-4; TRBD1 might be the D (5 bases). This CDR3 spans 16 amino acids. With 7 bases removed from V and 1 base from J, the gap between germline ends came to 17 bases. The germline V gene has CDR1 MGHDK and CDR2 SYGVNS. As DNA, the CDR3 is TGTGCCAGCACCCCCAGGGAAGGGATGGCCAAAAACATTCAGTACTTC. Its protein product is CASTPREGMAKNIQYF.

The chain recombines TRBV18 with TRBJ2-7, with 9 bases matching TRBD1. Trimming cost V 8 bases and J 2 bases; bases outside gene matches: 7. Germline V gene lookup returns CDR1 KGHSH and CDR2 LQKENI. The CDR3 loop spans 14 amino acids. In DNA form, the CDR3 reads TGTGCCAGCCTGGACAGGGGAGGGCCCTACGAGCAGTACTTC. Its translation: CASLDRGGPYEQYF.